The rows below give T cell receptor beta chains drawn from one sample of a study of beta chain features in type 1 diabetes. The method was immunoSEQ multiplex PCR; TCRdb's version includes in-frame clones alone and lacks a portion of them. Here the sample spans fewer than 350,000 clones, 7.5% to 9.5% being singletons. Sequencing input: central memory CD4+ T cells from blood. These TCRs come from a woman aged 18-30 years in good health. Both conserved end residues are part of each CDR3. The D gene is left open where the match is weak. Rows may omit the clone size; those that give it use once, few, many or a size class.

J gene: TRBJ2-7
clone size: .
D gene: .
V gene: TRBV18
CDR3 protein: CASSPLGSEGPYEQYF
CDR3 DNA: TGTGCCAGCTCACCCTTGGGGTCAGAAGGACCCTACGAGCAGTACTTC

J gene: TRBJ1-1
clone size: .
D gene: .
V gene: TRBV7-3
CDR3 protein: CASSSPGRREAFF
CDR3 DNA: TGTGCCAGCAGCTCCCCGGGACGGAGAGAAGCTTTCTTT

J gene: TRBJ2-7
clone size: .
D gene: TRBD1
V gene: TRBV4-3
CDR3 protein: CASSQGDSGSYEQYF
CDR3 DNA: TGCGCCAGCAGCCAAGGGGACAGCGGCTCCTACGAGCAGTACTTC

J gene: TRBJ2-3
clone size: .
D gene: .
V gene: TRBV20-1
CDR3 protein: CSELRTDTQYF
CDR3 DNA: TGCAGTGAACTGCGGACAGATACGCAGTATTTT

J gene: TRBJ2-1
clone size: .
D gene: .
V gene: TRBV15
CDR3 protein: CATSRDRWGWDEQFF
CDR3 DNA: TGTGCCACCAGCAGAGATCGTTGGGGGTGGGATGAGCAGTTCTTC

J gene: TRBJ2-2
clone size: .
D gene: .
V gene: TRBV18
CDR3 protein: CASHVGTGELFF
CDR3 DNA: TGTGCCAGCCACGTGGGAACCGGGGAGCTGTTTTTT

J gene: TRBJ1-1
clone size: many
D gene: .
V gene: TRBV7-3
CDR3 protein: CASSAQEGTEAFF
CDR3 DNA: TGTGCCAGCAGCGCGCAGGAGGGCACTGAAGCTTTCTTT

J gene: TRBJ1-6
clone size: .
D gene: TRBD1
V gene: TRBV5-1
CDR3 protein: CASSLGQGPSPLHF
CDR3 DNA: TGCGCCAGCAGCCTCGGACAGGGGCCCTCACCCCTCCACTTT

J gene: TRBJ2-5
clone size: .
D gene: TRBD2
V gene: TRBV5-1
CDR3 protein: CASSSGGTGASETQYF
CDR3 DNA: TGCGCCAGCAGCTCGGGGGGAACGGGAGCGTCGGAGACCCAGTACTTC

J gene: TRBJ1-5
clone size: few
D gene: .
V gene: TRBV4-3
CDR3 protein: CASSQGTADQPQHF
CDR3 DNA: TGCGCCAGCAGCCAAGGGACTGCGGATCAGCCCCAGCATTTT

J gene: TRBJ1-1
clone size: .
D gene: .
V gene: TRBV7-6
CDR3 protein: CASSLGGTNTEAFF
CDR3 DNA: TGTGCCAGCAGCTTAGGGGGAACCAACACTGAAGCTTTCTTT

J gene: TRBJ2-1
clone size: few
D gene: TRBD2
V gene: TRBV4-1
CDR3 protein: CASSQAGTSVYEQFF
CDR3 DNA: TGCGCCAGCAGCCAAGCCGGGACTAGTGTGTATGAGCAGTTCTTC

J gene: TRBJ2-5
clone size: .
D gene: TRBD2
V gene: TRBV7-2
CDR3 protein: CASSLVGRRGAGEETQYF
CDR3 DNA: TGTGCCAGCAGCTTAGTTGGTCGGCGGGGGGCAGGTGAAGAGACCCAGTACTTC

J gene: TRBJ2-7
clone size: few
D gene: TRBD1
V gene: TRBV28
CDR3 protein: CASSLGTGTGGEQYF
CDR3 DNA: TGTGCCAGCAGTTTGGGGACCGGGACAGGGGGCGAGCAGTACTTC

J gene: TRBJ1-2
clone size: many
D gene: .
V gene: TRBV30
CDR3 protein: CAWSVPQNYGYTF
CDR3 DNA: TGTGCCTGGAGTGTACCCCAGAACTATGGCTACACCTTC

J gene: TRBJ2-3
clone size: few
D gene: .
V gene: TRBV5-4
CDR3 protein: CASSRRDTGTDTQYF
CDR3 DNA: TGTGCCAGCAGTCGCCGGGACACCGGTACAGATACGCAGTATTTT

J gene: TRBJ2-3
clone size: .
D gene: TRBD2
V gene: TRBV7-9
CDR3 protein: CASSLDWTSGSTDTQYF
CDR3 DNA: TGTGCCAGCAGCCTCGACTGGACTAGCGGAAGCACAGATACGCAGTATTTT

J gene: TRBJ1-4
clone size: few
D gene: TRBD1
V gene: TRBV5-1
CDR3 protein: CASSPGQVSTNEKLFF
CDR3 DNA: TGCGCCAGCAGCCCCGGACAGGTGTCAACTAATGAAAAACTGTTTTTT

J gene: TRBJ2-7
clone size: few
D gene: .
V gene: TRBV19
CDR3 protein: CASSISARSSYEQYF
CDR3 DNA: TGTGCCAGTAGTATATCGGCGAGGAGCTCCTACGAGCAGTACTTC

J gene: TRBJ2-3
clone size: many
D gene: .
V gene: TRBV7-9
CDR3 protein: CASSLPTLPQYF
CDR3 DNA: TGTGCCAGCAGCTTACCGACCCTTCCGCAGTATTTT

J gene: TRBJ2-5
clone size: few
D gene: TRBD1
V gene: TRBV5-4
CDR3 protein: CASSPNVGGLQETQYF
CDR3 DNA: TGTGCCAGCAGCCCGAATGTAGGGGGCTTACAAGAGACCCAGTACTTC

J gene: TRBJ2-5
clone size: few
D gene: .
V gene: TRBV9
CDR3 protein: CASSADLYQETQYF
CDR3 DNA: TGTGCCAGCAGCGCGGACCTGTACCAAGAGACCCAGTACTTC

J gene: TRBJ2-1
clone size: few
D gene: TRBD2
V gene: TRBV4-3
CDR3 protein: CASSQADSGVFNEQFF
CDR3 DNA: TGCGCCAGCAGCCAGGCTGATAGCGGGGTTTTCAATGAGCAGTTCTTC

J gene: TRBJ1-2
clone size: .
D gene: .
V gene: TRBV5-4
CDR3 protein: CASSLRWDGYTF
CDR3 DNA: TGTGCCAGCAGCCTTCGGTGGGATGGCTACACCTTC

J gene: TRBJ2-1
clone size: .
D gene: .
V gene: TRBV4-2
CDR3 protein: CASSQGAGEQFF
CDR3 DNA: TGTGCCAGCAGCCAAGGTGCCGGTGAGCAGTTCTTC

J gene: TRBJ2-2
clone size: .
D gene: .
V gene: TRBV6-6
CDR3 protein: CASSYPFTGMAGELFF
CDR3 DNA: TGTGCCAGCAGTTACCCCTTTACTGGGATGGCGGGGGAGCTGTTTTTT

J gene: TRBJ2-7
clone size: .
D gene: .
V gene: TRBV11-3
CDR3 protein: CASRGAHSSYEQYF
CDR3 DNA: TGTGCCAGCCGGGGGGCGCATAGCTCCTACGAGCAGTACTTC

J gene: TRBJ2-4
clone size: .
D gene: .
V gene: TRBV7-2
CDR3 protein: CASSLVEELHF
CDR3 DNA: TGTGCCAGCAGCTTAGTGGAGGAGTTGCACTTC

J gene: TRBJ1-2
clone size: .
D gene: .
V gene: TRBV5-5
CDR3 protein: CASSFTAFGDYGYTF
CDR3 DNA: TGTGCCAGCAGCTTCACGGCCTTTGGGGACTATGGCTACACCTTC

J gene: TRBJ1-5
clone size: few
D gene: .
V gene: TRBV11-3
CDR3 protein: CASSFEQGFRNQPQHF
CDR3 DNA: TGTGCCAGCAGCTTTGAACAGGGATTTCGCAATCAGCCCCAGCATTTT

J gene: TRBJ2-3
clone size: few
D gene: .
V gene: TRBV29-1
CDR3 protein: CSVVPQPQDTQYF
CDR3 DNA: TGCAGCGTTGTCCCTCAGCCCCAAGATACGCAGTATTTT

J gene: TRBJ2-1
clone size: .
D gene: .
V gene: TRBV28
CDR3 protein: CASSSISLSNEQFF
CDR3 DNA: TGTGCCAGCAGCTCTATTAGTTTGTCCAATGAGCAGTTCTTC

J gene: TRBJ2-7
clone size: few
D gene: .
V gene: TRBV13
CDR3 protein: CASSPKSSYEQYF
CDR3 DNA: TGTGCCAGCAGCCCCAAGAGCTCCTACGAGCAGTACTTC